This T cell receptor beta chain came from a study of CD8 T cells in ankylosing spondylitis (dated by TCRdb to about 2017). Regarding the complete study: T cell receptor beta repertoires were profiled in healthy donors and ankylosing spondylitis patients so that disease-linked TCR variants could be found. In total, the full study cohort was made up of over a hundred healthy donors and 25 ankylosing spondylitis patients. Peripheral blood samples were taken, and synovial fluid was additionally collected from ankylosing spondylitis patients.

TCRdb names Illumina HiSeq 2500 as the instrument used. Quantitative 5'-RACE with molecular barcodes was the method used to prepare the TCR beta libraries. As for the original processing: To identify disease-linked TCR variants, a new computational method was used, one built on a probabilistic model of VDJ rearrangement. Clones were called with MiXCR by TCRdb after fastp trimmed the public reads at Q25, and only in-frame beta chains were retained. One record per CDR3 amino acid sequence lists the most common genes and DNA. TCRdb, not the original authors, processed these V and J calls. This sample holds 700,000 to 1,000,000 distinct CDR3 sequences; 10% to 15% were observed only once. The ten largest make up approximately 0.5% of the sample. The CDR3 runs 14 amino acids, cysteine and phenylalanine included. Solely the CDR3 DNA is kept, with 42 bases framed from the first base. V is cut back by 3 bases and J by 2 bases, with 4 bases in the junction unmatched. Based on the germline V gene (reference sequence), the CDR1 and CDR2 sequences are DFQATT and SNEGSKA.

This clonotype was picked up many times. Which antigen it targets is not known. It has no much larger one-base neighbor in the sample; base qualities were not kept. General findings and caveats noted by the study authors: Some motif variants had previously been reported in the synovial fluid and blood of reactive arthritis patients, which suggests shared mechanisms of disease initiation. The disease-linked clones were reported as significantly enriched in matched synovial fluid samples from ankylosing spondylitis patients. The disease-linked clones had a CD8+ phenotype and were found at relatively low frequencies in peripheral blood. A TCR beta motif made up of under ten highly homologous amino acid variants appeared to be characteristic of blood from ankylosing spondylitis patients.

The V and J genes are TRBV20-1 and TRBJ1-3; 7 bases in between match TRBD1. The material sequenced was blood, either unsorted or a sorted T cell fraction (not recorded which). The TCR sequence derives from a male donor with ankylosing spondylitis. The CDR3 amino acid sequence is: CSASGTGAGNTIYF. The nucleotide sequence reads TGCAGTGCTAGCGGTACAGGGGCTGGAAACACCATATATTTT.